This is a list of T cell receptor beta chains from one sample in a study of cytomegalovirus exposure and HLA in healthy donors. Clones were read by immunoSEQ multiplex PCR, and TCRdb kept only the in-frame ones, dropping some. Of some 150,000 clones in the sample, roughly nine tenths were seen once. The sequencing sample was made of PBMCs. The origin of the receptors is a man aged 18 to 30 in good health and CMV-seronegative. CDR3s include the opening cysteine and the closing phenylalanine or tryptophan. A D gene is named only where the DNA matches it firmly. Clone size is shown for a subset of rows, as once, few, many or a class of expanded clone.

few,TRBV19,TRBJ1-2,TRBD1,CATGQGAYGYTF,TGTGCCACAGGACAGGGGGCGTATGGCTACACCTTC
many,TRBV4-3,TRBJ2-3,TRBD2,CASSHLKAGGPTDTQYF,TGCGCCAGCAGCCACCTCAAAGCGGGAGGTCCCACAGATACGCAGTATTTT
.,TRBV6-5,TRBJ1-1,.,CASSYQSGRLAFF,TGTGCCAGCAGTTACCAGTCAGGTCGGTTAGCTTTCTTT
.,TRBV7-3,TRBJ2-7,.,CASSLGGRGEQYF,TGTGCCAGCAGCCTAGGGGGTCGTGGAGAGCAGTACTTC
.,TRBV27,TRBJ1-1,.,CASSLVRRGNTEAFF,TGTGCCAGCAGTTTAGTTAGGCGGGGTAACACTGAAGCTTTCTTT
.,TRBV5-1,TRBJ1-1,.,CASSLAVERVAEAFF,TGCGCCAGCAGCTTGGCTGTGGAGAGGGTCGCTGAAGCTTTCTTT
.,TRBV5-1,TRBJ1-2,.,CASSPDRNGYTF,TGCGCCAGCAGCCCTGACAGAAATGGCTACACCTTC
once,TRBV25-1,TRBJ2-7,TRBD1,CASSAGQGNPYEQYF,TGTGCCAGCAGTGCGGGACAGGGGAACCCTTACGAGCAGTACTTC
.,TRBV5-1,TRBJ2-7,TRBD1,CASSLRQGRYEQYF,TGCGCCAGCAGCTTAAGACAGGGAAGGTACGAGCAGTACTTC
once,TRBV4-3,TRBJ1-1,TRBD1,CASSQGQGMNTEAFF,TGCGCCAGCAGCCAAGGACAGGGAATGAACACTGAAGCTTTCTTT
.,TRBV7-9,TRBJ2-4,TRBD2,CASSFPSGGGLAKNIQYF,TGTGCCAGCAGCTTCCCTAGCGGGGGGGGACTAGCCAAAAACATTCAGTACTTC
.,TRBV7-6,TRBJ2-7,.,CASSLYSLEPYEQYF,TGTGCCAGCAGCTTATATTCTCTCGAGCCCTACGAGCAGTACTTC
once,TRBV9,TRBJ2-1,TRBD2,CASSVGFSGGYNEQFF,TGTGCCAGCAGCGTAGGGTTTAGCGGGGGCTACAATGAGCAGTTCTTC
.,TRBV5-4,TRBJ2-3,.,CASSLAASTDTQYF,TGTGCCAGCAGCTTGGCTGCTAGTACAGATACGCAGTATTTT
.,TRBV9,TRBJ2-5,.,CASSPLGGGWETQYF,TGTGCCAGCAGCCCCCTGGGGGGGGGCTGGGAGACCCAGTACTTC
.,TRBV6-5,TRBJ2-1,TRBD2,CASTPGLASNEQFF,TGTGCCAGCACCCCGGGACTAGCGTCCAATGAGCAGTTCTTC
.,TRBV5-4,TRBJ1-1,TRBD1,CASSFGQVGSTEAFF,TGTGCCAGCAGCTTTGGACAGGTGGGTAGCACTGAAGCTTTCTTT